This TCR beta chain was recorded in a study of cytomegalovirus exposure and HLA in healthy donors. Germline values: CDR1 SNHLY, CDR2 FYNNEI. CDR3 length equals 12 residues. V lost 5 bases, J lost 3 bases, and 8 bases lay in between. The primer mix had 60 Vbeta and 13 Jbeta primers. The method was immunoSEQ multiplex PCR; TCRdb's version includes in-frame clones alone and lacks a portion of them. The sample lists 95,000 to 100,000 clones; under 85% were seen once. This sequence was found in a woman aged 40 to 50 in good health and CMV-seronegative. The sample comprised PBMCs. This sequence joins TRBV2 and TRBJ2-7; tentatively, D is TRBD1 (5 bases). The CDR3, as DNA: TGTGCCAGCAGTAGACAGTTCTACGAGCAGTACTTC. It yields the protein CASSRQFYEQYF.